These 13 T cell receptor beta chains came from one sample sequenced in a study of cytomegalovirus exposure and HLA in healthy donors. 13 Jbeta primers and 60 Vbeta primers were used for the PCR. Only in-frame clones appear in the TCRdb table, and some are missing; sequencing was by immunoSEQ multiplex PCR. The sample records 150,000 to 200,000 clones, almost 85% being singletons. Specimen: PBMCs. These receptors all come from a woman aged 50 to 60 in good health and CMV-seronegative.

The chain recombines TRBV10-3 with TRBJ2-3; D is perhaps TRBD1 (8 bases). Trimming removed 10 bases from V and 2 bases from J, with 16 bases in between. Germline CDR1 ENHRY, CDR2 SYGVKD. This CDR3 contains 14 residues. The CDR3 spells CATQTGDYTDTQYF. CDR3 DNA sequence: TGTGCCACCCAGACAGGGGACTACACAGATACGCAGTATTTT.

The chain couples TRBV18 to TRBJ2-3; weak D call: TRBD2 (5 bases). There are 17 residues in the CDR3. Germline V gene sequence: CDR1 KGHSH, CDR2 LQKENI. Between the trimmed V and J ends, which lost 3 bases and 1 base, there was a span of 17 bases. The CDR3 reads CASSPLQGSGRTDTQYF. The CDR3 DNA is TGTGCCAGCTCACCCCTACAAGGGAGCGGCCGCACAGATACGCAGTATTTT.

There are a few counts of this clone. V and J are TRBV28 and TRBJ2-3, with D tentatively TRBD2 (5 bases). The germline V gene encodes CDR1 MDHEN and CDR2 SYDVKM. The CDR3 has 14 amino acids. V lost 7 bases and J lost 3, with 14 bases in between. CDR3 bases: TGTGCCAGCACCCGCTTCGGGATTACAGATACGCAGTATTTT. The encoded protein is CASTRFGITDTQYF. Variable domain in full (rest from reference TRBV28 and TRBJ2-3): DVKVTQSSRYLVKRTGEKVFLECVQDMDHENMFWYRQDPGLGLRLIYFSYDVKMKEKGDIPEGYSVSREKKERFSLILESASTNQTSMYLCASTRFGITDTQYFGPGTRLTVL.

This clone showed up just a few times. The gene calls are TRBV27 and TRBJ2-5, with D tentatively TRBD1 (6 bases). The CDR3 loop spans 15 amino acids. V lost 5 bases and J 5 bases, leaving 18 bases between the germline ends. The V gene's germline CDR1 is MNHEY and CDR2 SMNVEV (reference sequence). As DNA, the CDR3 is TGTGCCAGCAGTCAATCAGGGGACCGGGTGGAGACCCAGTACTTC. Translation: CASSQSGDRVETQYF.

V usage is TRBV29-1 and J usage is TRBJ2-1, with TRBD1 matching over 9 bases. CDR1 SQVTM and CDR2 ANQGSEA come from the germline V gene. The CDR3 totals 13 residues. V lost 5 bases, J lost 9 bases, and 8 bases stayed unmatched. CDR3 region: CSVWGQGVGEQFF. The CDR3 DNA sequence: TGCAGCGTTTGGGGACAGGGTGTAGGTGAGCAGTTCTTC.

This clone was counted a few times. The chain links TRBV28 to TRBJ2-7; tentative D call: TRBD2 (5 bases). Germline V lookup: CDR1 MDHEN, CDR2 SYDVKM. The CDR3 consists of 15 residues. V gave up 6 bases and J gave up 2 bases, with 17 bases separating them. The CDR3 sequence: CASSLGWETPYEQYF. In DNA, the CDR3 is TGTGCCAGCAGCCTGGGGTGGGAGACCCCCTACGAGCAGTACTTC.

This rearrangement joins TRBV13 to TRBJ2-7; TRBD2 matches 10 bases. This CDR3 has 13 amino acids. The V gene end was trimmed by 5 bases and the J gene end by 4 bases; junction bases not matched to a gene: 2. Germline V gene data show CDR1 as PRHDT and CDR2 as FYEKMQ (reference sequence). The CDR3 here is CASSASGRYEQYF. The CDR3 nucleotides read TGTGCCAGCAGCGCTAGCGGGAGATACGAGCAGTACTTC. Combining the CDR3 with reference TRBV13 and TRBJ2-7 gives the whole variable domain AAGVIQSPRHLIKEKRETATLKCYPIPRHDTVYWYQQGPGQDPQFLISFYEKMQSDKGSIPDRFSAQQFSDYHSELNMSSLELGDSALYFCASSASGRYEQYFGPGTRLTVT.

V and J are TRBV2 and TRBJ2-1; 7 bases are a match to TRBD2. CDR3 length equals 12 residues. After removal of 6 bases from V and 9 bases from J, the junction contained 5 bases not matched to a gene. The V gene's germline CDR1 is SNHLY and CDR2 FYNNEI. CDR3 in amino acids: CASSRIAGEQFF. The CDR3 nucleotides read TGTGCCAGCAGCCGCATAGCGGGTGAGCAGTTCTTC. Full variable domain (outside the CDR3, taken from reference TRBV2 and TRBJ2-1): EPEVTQTPSHQVTQMGQEVILRCVPISNHLYFYWYRQILGQKVEFLVSFYNNEISEKSEIFDDQFSVERPDGSNFTLKIRSTKLEDSAMYFCASSRIAGEQFFGPGTRLTVL.

V gene TRBV4-1 combines with J gene TRBJ2-4, with a weak D call TRBD2 (6 bases). The V end was cut by 4 bases, the J end by 0 bases, with 10 bases between. Germline loops: CDR1 MGHRA, CDR2 YSYEKL. The CDR3 runs to 15 residues. The CDR3 DNA is TGCGCCAGCAGCCGGACGGGACTAGCCAAAAACATTCAGTACTTC. This gives the protein CASSRTGLAKNIQYF.

The chain combines TRBV6-5 with TRBJ2-2; the match to TRBD1 covers 7 bases. The CDR3 totals 15 residues. V shed 7 bases and J 3 bases; nucleotides not matched to a gene: 8. The germline V gene encodes CDR1 MNHEY and CDR2 SVGAGI. This chain's CDR3 is CASTVGQRDTGELFF. CDR3 in DNA: TGTGCCAGCACTGTGGGACAGAGAGACACCGGGGAGCTGTTTTTT.

The chain employs TRBV19 and TRBJ1-5; D gene ambiguous. Germline assignment: CDR1 LNHDA and CDR2 SQIVND (reference sequence). With 1 base removed from V and 0 bases from J, the gap between germline ends came to 7 bases. CDR3 length equals 15 residues. CDR3 sequence: CASSIGAVSNQPQHF. CDR3 in DNA: TGTGCCAGTAGTATAGGGGCAGTTAGCAATCAGCCCCAGCATTTT.

V usage is TRBV30 and J usage is TRBJ2-1, with D hard to call. V gave up 1 base and J gave up 3 bases, with 4 bases separating them. Germline V lookup: CDR1 GTSNPN, CDR2 SVGIG (reference sequence). The CDR3 contains 12 residues. The CDR3: CAWSGLYNEQFF. CDR3 bases: TGTGCCTGGAGTGGACTCTACAATGAGCAGTTCTTC.

The V gene is TRBV6-5, the J gene TRBJ2-1; 9 bases align to TRBD2. Per germline, CDR1 MNHEY and CDR2 SVGAGI. The CDR3 has 15 residues. V trimming: 7 bases; J trimming: 1 base; junction bases outside the gene matches: 5. This CDR3 is CASKLSGSSYNEQFF. The CDR3 DNA follows: TGTGCCAGCAAACTTAGCGGGAGTTCCTACAATGAGCAGTTCTTC.